The 17 T cell receptor beta chains below come from one sample, sequenced in a study of response to subunit inactivated influenza vaccine. TCRdb re-called the RT-PCR reads through MiXCR, storing one row per CDR3 protein. This repertoire shows some 500,000 distinct CDR3 sequences, 16% found once; its top ten account for over 2.5%. The sample in question was CD4+ T cells sorted from PBMCs, obtained less than 30 months after vaccination. The source of these receptors is a man aged 50 to 69 who received an inactivated influenza vaccine.

The CDR3 bases are TGTGCCAGTGTTAGAGAAAGCTCCTATAATTCACCCCTCCACTTT. This sequence encodes CASVRESSYNSPLHF. The chain joins TRBV2 to TRBJ1-6, with D hard to call. Between the trimmed V and J ends, which lost 9 bases and 0 bases, there was a span of 12 bases. CDR1 is SNHLY and CDR2 is FYNNEI in the germline V gene. The CDR3 sequence is 15 residues long. The variable domain in full, with the rest retrieved from reference TRBV2 and TRBJ1-6, is EPEVTQTPSHQVTQMGQEVILRCVPISNHLYFYWYRQILGQKVEFLVSFYNNEISEKSEIFDDQFSVERPDGSNFTLKIRSTKLEDSAMYFCASVRESSYNSPLHFGNGTRLTVT.

This clonotype was counted between two and nine times. V and J are TRBV21-1 and TRBJ2-7. TRBV21-1 is an annotated pseudogene. The CDR3 length is 8 residues. The CDR3: CASSKAGF. CDR3 nucleotide sequence: TGTGCCAGCAGCAAAGCGGGCTTC.

This clonotype has more than one count but fewer than ten. The rearrangement links TRBV12-3 or TRBV12-4 to TRBJ2-7; 8 bases agree with TRBD1. CDR3 size: 12 residues. V shed 1 base, J shed 12 bases, and the junction held 5 bases outside the gene matches. CDR3: CASSLGRTGPYF. The CDR3, as DNA: TGTGCCAGCAGTTTAGGGAGGACAGGGCCGTACTTC.

Concerning this clonotype itself: One end of the junction does not line up with germline, which may come from a read error. The chain links TRBV29-1 to TRBJ2-6, with 7 bases matching TRBD1. The CDR3 extends over 16 amino acids. The germline V gene has CDR1 SQVTM and CDR2 ANQGSEA. The CDR3 sequence: CSVADRDKTGANVLTF. DNA for the CDR3: TGCAGCGTAGCTGACAGGGATAAGACTGGGGCCAATGTCCTGACTTTC.

This clonotype was picked up a small number of times. This chain links TRBV12-3 or TRBV12-4 with TRBJ1-1, with 10 bases matching TRBD1. There are 17 residues in the CDR3. V lost 3 bases, J lost 11 bases, and 18 bases stayed unmatched. DNA for the CDR3: TGTGCCAGCAGTTTCGGGGGTAGGGGGGACAGGGGAGTGTTCGCTTTCTTT. It is translated as CASSFGGRGDRGVFAFF.

The sample holds a few counts of this clonotype. This rearrangement joins TRBV6-2 or TRBV6-3 to TRBJ2-7; D is unresolved. V lost 6 bases and J lost 3, with 24 bases in between. CDR3 length: 17 amino acids. Per germline, CDR1 MNHEY and CDR2 SVGEGT. The CDR3, as DNA: TGTGCCAGCAGGGGCCCTCGGACGACGTTAGGAGACTACGAGCAGTACTTC. It codes for CASRGPRTTLGDYEQYF.

The chain recombines TRBV5-1 with TRBJ2-7; 7 nucleotides line up with TRBD2. The V gene's germline CDR1 is SGHRS and CDR2 YFSETQ. The CDR3 has 19 amino acids. The trim removed 4 bases at V and 1 base at J, leaving 20 bases unmatched. This chain's CDR3 is CASSITMASGSVQSYEQYF. The CDR3 DNA is TGCGCCAGCAGCATTACGATGGCTAGCGGTTCGGTCCAGTCCTACGAGCAGTACTTC.

The CDR3 coding sequence is TGTGCCAGCAGTTACTCTTCAGGGAAGAGTTACGAGCAGTACTTC. Its translation is CASSYSSGKSYEQYF. V is TRBV6-2 or TRBV6-3 and J is TRBJ2-7; D possibly corresponds to TRBD1 (5 bases). Germline CDR1 and CDR2: MNHEY and SVGEGT. V lost 0 bases, J lost 4 bases, and 13 bases lay in between. The CDR3 covers 15 residues.

A few counts support this clonotype. The J gene is TRBJ2-6, the V gene TRBV29-1; a possible D gene is TRBD1 (5 bases). The CDR3 covers 15 residues. V lost 1 base, J lost 0 bases, and 7 bases lay in between. Germline CDR1 SQVTM, CDR2 ANQGSEA. The CDR3 region has the DNA TGCAGCGTTGAAGCAGGGAACTCTGGGGCCAACGTCCTGACTTTC. It translates to CSVEAGNSGANVLTF.

This clonotype came up a few times. This chain links TRBV28 with TRBJ1-2; no definite D call. The ends were cut back, 3 bases at V and 6 bases at J, with 5 bases in the middle. Germline V gene data show CDR1 as MDHEN and CDR2 as SYDVKM. This CDR3 is built from 11 residues. Here the CDR3 reads CASSLRDGYTF. CDR3 nucleotide sequence: TGTGCCAGCAGTTTGCGGGATGGCTACACCTTC.

The chain recombines TRBV20-1 with TRBJ2-3; TRBD2 is a possible D gene (5 bases). Trimming shortened V by 4 bases and J by 4 bases, and 12 bases separated the two germline ends. The CDR3 length is 13 residues. Germline lookup yields CDR1 DFQATT and CDR2 SNEGSKA (reference sequence). CDR3: CSATGVGADTQYF. CDR3 DNA: TGCAGTGCTACCGGGGTCGGGGCAGATACGCAGTATTTT.

This clonotype was observed at least ten times. The chain is built from TRBV29-1 and TRBJ1-1; no clear D gene. This CDR3 has 12 amino acids. Per the germline V gene, CDR1 is SQVTM and CDR2 is ANQGSEA. Trimming took off 4 bases at V and 1 base at J, with 7 bases between the two ends. In DNA form, the CDR3 reads TGCAGCGTTGTCAGATCGAACACTGAAGCTTTCTTT. Its translation is CSVVRSNTEAFF.

The genes are TRBV10-3 and TRBJ2-2; D uncertain. The V end was cut by 3 bases, the J end by 1 base, with 6 bases between. CDR1 is ENHRY, CDR2 SYGVKD, per germline. This CDR3 has 14 residues. The CDR3 region is CAISDKGNTGELFF. The CDR3 nucleotides are TGTGCCATCAGTGACAAGGGGAACACCGGGGAGCTGTTTTTT.

Only a few counts were recorded for this clonotype. The chain couples TRBV4-3 to TRBJ1-4; possibly TRBD1 for D (5 bases). V shed 0 bases and J shed 7 bases, with 18 bases lying between them. The CDR3 sequence is 17 residues long. The V gene's germline CDR1 is LGHNA and CDR2 YSLEER. As DNA, the CDR3 is TGCGCCAGCAGCCAAGATTTGGTTCAGGGTATAGGTGAAAAACTGTTTTTT. Amino acid sequence: CASSQDLVQGIGEKLFF.

J is TRBJ2-5 and V is TRBV5-1, with TRBD1 matching over 8 bases. Germline-derived CDR1 and CDR2 are SGHRS and YFSETQ. V was clipped by 0 bases and J by 5 bases; unmatched bases: 6. CDR3 length: 15 residues. CDR3 residues: CASSLGAQGAETQYF. The CDR3 DNA is TGCGCCAGCAGCTTGGGTGCGCAGGGGGCTGAGACCCAGTACTTC.

The chain links TRBV25-1 to TRBJ1-5; D not certain. This CDR3 region has 10 residues. V was trimmed by 9 bases and J by 11 bases, leaving 11 bases between them. CDR1 MGHDK and CDR2 SYGVNS come from the germline V gene. The CDR3 DNA reads as TGTGCCAGACGGTGTTGGACCCAGCATTTT. Translating gives CARRCWTQHF. The complete variable domain, with remaining parts taken from reference TRBV25-1 and TRBJ1-5, reads EADIYQTPRYLVIGTGKKITLECSQTMGHDKMYWYQQDPGMELHLIHYSYGVNSTEKGDLSSESTVSRIRTEHFPLTLESARPSHTSQYLCARRCWTQHFGDGTRLSIL.

The V and J genes are TRBV6-5 and TRBJ1-3; a weak D match, TRBD1 (5 bases). This CDR3 comprises 16 residues. The germline V gene has CDR1 MNHEY and CDR2 SVGAGI. Trimming left V 4 bases short and J 0 bases short, with 13 bases between. Written as DNA, the CDR3 is TGTGCCAGCAGTTCGTCGGGACGGCTCTCTGGAAACACCATATATTTT. This gives the protein CASSSSGRLSGNTIYF.